This T cell receptor beta chain was profiled in a study of cytomegalovirus exposure and HLA in healthy donors. A remark on this clone: Its target is unknown.

Trimming took 4 bases from V and 1 from J; bases not matched to a gene: 2. CDR3 length: 14 residues. Germline CDR1 MGHRA, CDR2 YSYEKL. The PCR had 60 Vbeta and 13 Jbeta primers. Here immunoSEQ multiplex PCR was the method, and the copy in TCRdb shows in-frame clones only, minus some. The profile shows roughly 100,000 clones, roughly 73% of them singletons. Findings and caveats of the study: Among the sequence variants, a highly shared cluster was likely an artifact of sequencing. Highest at DRB1 and lowest at HLA-C, TCR association rates differed among HLA loci in a later analysis. 87-base-pair reads could not separate some V segments, including TRBV6-2 and TRBV6-3.

This clonotype was obtained from a middle-aged woman in good health and CMV-seropositive. The rearrangement joins TRBV4-1 to TRBJ2-7, with 9 bases lining up with TRBD1. Sample: PBMCs. CDR3: CASSPGTGSYEQYF. The CDR3 DNA reads as TGCGCCAGCAGCCCCGGGACAGGGTCCTACGAGCAGTACTTC.